A single sample is the source of the 18 T cell receptor beta chains below, sequenced in a study of blood T cell repertoires in COVID-19. Sequencing was performed with immunoSEQ multiplex PCR; in TCRdb, only in-frame clones are kept and a portion is missing. The sample yields 300,000 to 350,000 clones, about 85% seen once. Sequences were obtained from peripheral blood. These receptors all stem from a man aged 18 to 29 with active or convalescent COVID-19.

This clone was seen a handful of times. The chain joins TRBV10-3 to TRBJ1-5; 8 bases agree with TRBD1. J gave up 2 bases and V 10 bases, and 10 bases lay outside the gene matches. The CDR3 length is 15 residues. Germline loops: CDR1 ENHRY, CDR2 SYGVKD. The CDR3 protein is CATEDRDNGNQPQHF. CDR3 coding DNA: TGTGCCACCGAGGACAGGGACAACGGCAATCAGCCCCAGCATTTT.

CDR3 bases: TGTGCCAGCAGCTCTACGAAGGGGCAGGGAATCTATGGCTACACCTTC. It codes for CASSSTKGQGIYGYTF. The V gene is TRBV7-9, the J gene TRBJ1-2, with a weak D call TRBD1 (5 bases). The CDR3 length is 16 residues. Trimming pared 4 bases from V and 4 bases from J, leaving 19 bases between. Germline V gene sequence: CDR1 SEHNR, CDR2 FQNEAQ (reference sequence).

J is TRBJ1-5 and V is TRBV18, with unresolved D. V was shortened by 3 bases and J by 0 bases, with 12 bases between the two germline ends. CDR3 length: 16 residues. Germline V CDR1 and CDR2: KGHSH, LQKENI. The CDR3 nucleotides read TGTGCCAGCTCACCTATAGCTGGAAATAGCAATCAGCCCCAGCATTTT. It is translated as CASSPIAGNSNQPQHF.

The rearrangement uses TRBV28 and TRBJ1-4; 7 nucleotides match TRBD1. Germline V lookup: CDR1 MDHEN, CDR2 SYDVKM. V was clipped by 1 base and J by 7 bases; unmatched bases: 6. CDR3 length: 15 residues. CDR3 loop: CASSLLEGAAEKLFF. CDR3 bases: TGTGCCAGCAGTTTATTGGAGGGGGCGGCTGAAAAACTGTTTTTT.

The genes are TRBV19 and TRBJ1-2; a possible D gene is TRBD1 (5 bases). The CDR3 is 17 residues long. The V and J ends lost 6 bases and 1 base respectively, with 21 bases between them. From germline, CDR1 is LNHDA and CDR2 SQIVND (reference sequence). CDR3 loop: CASRTPWRGILNYGYTF. As DNA, the CDR3 is TGTGCCAGTAGGACACCCTGGAGGGGAATACTTAACTATGGCTACACCTTC.

This sequence joins TRBV4-1 and TRBJ1-3, with a possible D match to TRBD1 (5 bases). Germline V gene lookup returns CDR1 MGHRA and CDR2 YSYEKL. V gave up 3 bases and J gave up 8 bases, with 11 bases separating them. The CDR3 consists of 13 residues. CDR3 residues: CASSHPGPDTIYF. The DNA for the CDR3 is TGCGCCAGCAGCCATCCAGGGCCAGACACCATATATTTT.

The chain is built from TRBV7-8 and TRBJ1-5; the D gene is possibly TRBD1 (5 bases). There are 15 residues in the CDR3. Germline-derived CDR1 and CDR2 are SGHVS and FQNEAQ. V lost 4 bases to trimming and J lost 0 bases, with 10 bases between them. The CDR3 here is CASSSGVYSNQPQHF. Written as DNA, the CDR3 is TGTGCCAGCAGCTCGGGGGTCTATAGCAATCAGCCCCAGCATTTT. Combining the CDR3 with reference TRBV7-8 and TRBJ1-5 gives the whole variable domain GAGVSQSPRYKVAKRGQDVALRCDPISGHVSLFWYQQALGQGPEFLTYFQNEAQLDKSGLPSDRFFAERPEGSVSTLKIQRTQQEDSAVYLCASSSGVYSNQPQHFGDGTRLSIL.

The V call is TRBV15, the J call TRBJ2-5, with 9 bases that match TRBD1. The germline V gene has CDR1 LNHNV and CDR2 YYDKDF (reference sequence). CDR3 length: 16 residues. V dropped 0 bases and J dropped 5; count of bases not matched to a gene: 7. The CDR3 DNA is TGTGCCACCAGCAGAGATCCGGGACAGGGTTCCGAGACCCAGTACTTC. Its protein is CATSRDPGQGSETQYF.

The chain has TRBV14 and TRBJ2-2; TRBD1 might be the D (6 bases). CDR3 size: 17 residues. The V end was cut by 2 bases, the J end by 0 bases, with 13 bases between. CDR1 SGHDN and CDR2 FVKESK come from the germline V gene. The CDR3 loop reads CASSQYRDSANTGELFF. Here the CDR3 DNA reads TGTGCCAGCAGCCAATACAGGGATTCAGCGAACACCGGGGAGCTGTTTTTT.

This clone was counted a single time. The chain is built from TRBV5-1 and TRBJ2-3, with 8 bases aligning to TRBD1. The CDR3 consists of 14 residues. V trimming: 4 bases; J trimming: 6 bases; junction bases outside the gene matches: 7. The germline gives CDR1 SGHRS, CDR2 YFSETQ. The CDR3 region is CASSNQGADDTQYF. The CDR3 DNA is TGCGCCAGCAGCAACCAGGGGGCGGATGATACGCAGTATTTT.

J is TRBJ2-1 and V is TRBV11-2; 9 nucleotides match TRBD2. From germline, CDR1 is SGHAT and CDR2 FQNNGV. The CDR3 spans 17 residues. V trimming: 4 bases; J trimming: 4 bases; junction bases outside the gene matches: 11. The CDR3 loop is CASSSAPRLAGYNEQFF. In nucleotides, the CDR3 is TGTGCCAGCAGCTCAGCCCCGAGGCTAGCGGGATACAATGAGCAGTTCTTC.

The V and J genes are TRBV4-3 and TRBJ2-2; D not resolved. The CDR3 spans 15 residues. Per the germline V gene, CDR1 is LGHNA and CDR2 is YSLEER. V was cut by 3 bases and J by 6 bases, with 14 bases left in between. For the CDR3, the DNA is TGCGCCAGCAGCCAGCCTTCTAGTATCCCCGGGGAGCTGTTTTTT. This translates into CASSQPSSIPGELFF.

The V call is TRBV19, the J call TRBJ2-7; 7 nucleotides match TRBD2. Per the germline V gene, CDR1 is LNHDA and CDR2 is SQIVND (reference sequence). The CDR3 sequence is 16 residues long. The V segment lost 3 bases and the J segment 3 bases; nucleotides outside the gene matches: 11. This CDR3 is CASSMAEVAGNYEQYF. The CDR3 DNA reads TGTGCCAGTAGTATGGCCGAGGTAGCGGGTAACTACGAGCAGTACTTC.

The chain couples TRBV4-1 to TRBJ2-1, with TRBD1 matching over 7 bases. J gave up 8 bases and V 3 bases, and 7 bases lay outside the gene matches. Germline V gene data show CDR1 as MGHRA and CDR2 as YSYEKL. The CDR3 runs 14 residues. The CDR3 DNA is TGCGCCAGCAGCCAGCGGACAGGATATGATGAGCAGTTCTTC. Translated, it gives CASSQRTGYDEQFF.

The CDR3 protein is CASSLRLAVNTGELFF. For the CDR3, the DNA is TGTGCCAGCAGCTTGAGGCTAGCGGTGAACACCGGGGAGCTGTTTTTT. V usage is TRBV5-4 and J usage is TRBJ2-2, with 7 bases fitting TRBD2. Germline CDR1 and CDR2: SGHNT and YYREEE (reference sequence). This CDR3 comprises 16 residues. Trimming took 1 base from V and 1 from J; bases not matched to a gene: 4. The whole variable domain, filled in from reference TRBV5-4 and TRBJ2-2, reads ETGVTQSPTHLIKTRGQQVTLRCSSQSGHNTVSWYQQALGQGPQFIFQYYREEENGRGNFPPRFSGLQFPNYSSELNVNALELDDSALYLCASSLRLAVNTGELFFGEGSRLTVL.

The genes are TRBV10-3 and TRBJ1-5, with 9 bases that match TRBD1. The CDR3 consists of 14 residues. From germline, CDR1 is ENHRY and CDR2 SYGVKD. V lost 4 bases, J lost 8 bases, and 6 bases stayed unmatched. The CDR3 reads CAISATGGEEPQHF. The CDR3 bases are TGTGCCATCAGTGCCACAGGGGGCGAGGAGCCCCAGCATTTT.

The V and J genes are TRBV6-1 and TRBJ1-2, with TRBD1 as a possible D gene (5 bases). From germline, CDR1 is MNHNS and CDR2 SASEGT. V dropped 2 bases and J dropped 4 bases, with 11 bases sitting between them. This CDR3 region has 14 residues. The DNA for the CDR3 is TGTGCCAGCAGTGAAACAGGCCAACGCTATGGCTACACCTTC. This gives the protein CASSETGQRYGYTF.

This clone was counted a single time. The chain uses TRBV19 and TRBJ2-3; TRBD1 agrees at 8 bases. Trimming removed 6 bases from V and 2 bases from J; junction bases left unmatched: 10. Germline CDR1 and CDR2: LNHDA and SQIVND (reference sequence). The CDR3 loop spans 16 amino acids. Here the CDR3 reads CASRGTGIKLTDTQYF. The CDR3, as DNA: TGTGCCAGTAGAGGGACAGGCATAAAACTCACAGATACGCAGTATTTT.